This T cell receptor beta chain was sequenced in a study of cytomegalovirus exposure and HLA in healthy donors. Study-wide results and caveats: As a later analysis showed, a missense DCLRE1C variant was linked to trimming of TCR beta V- and J-genes. The investigators catalogued some 160 TCR beta chains as cytomegalovirus-associated.

The CDR3 runs 14 residues. CDR1 is MDHEN, CDR2 SYDVKM, per germline. The V and J ends lost 2 bases and 8 bases respectively, with 10 bases between them. A multiplex PCR was run with 60 Vbeta primers and 13 Jbeta primers. Assay used: immunoSEQ multiplex PCR; TCRdb lists only in-frame clones, some missing. The repertoire holds about 180,000 clones, with 82% as singletons. A remark on this clone: No antigen is known for it.

The sequenced sample consisted of PBMCs. The receptor was isolated from a man aged 35 to 55 in good health and CMV-seronegative. The V gene is TRBV28, the J gene TRBJ1-6; the D gene is possibly TRBD1 (6 bases). The CDR3, as DNA: TGTGCCAGCAGTTTAGGGGGGGCTTATTCACCCCTCCACTTT. Translated, it gives CASSLGGAYSPLHF.